A single TCR beta chain is shown here with its context. Its target is unknown. The CDR3 has 18 residues. CDR1 and CDR2 (germline): SGDLS, YYNGEE. The V and J ends lost 4 bases and 2 bases respectively, with 19 bases between them. This sample is drawn from a study of T-cell reconstitution after alpha-beta-depleted transplantation in children. Overall study findings and caveats: A year post-transplant, T-cell counts and diversity derived mostly from newly produced T cells.

Preparation of the TCRbeta library used unique molecular identifiers. From the PCR reads, TCRdb called clonotypes with MiXCR, one entry per CDR3 protein. The sample lists roughly 570,000 distinct CDR3 sequences; 25% to 30% were seen once. This rearrangement joins TRBV9 to TRBJ2-6, with D perhaps given as TRBD1 or TRBD2 (5 bases each). The sequences come from PBMCs, collected before TCRalphabeta/CD19-depleted stem cell transplant. The source is a boy less than two years old with Wiskott-Aldrich syndrome, due to receive a stem cell transplant. CDR3 protein: CASSPRGVKVAGANVLTF. The CDR3 region has the DNA TGTGCCAGCAGCCCGAGAGGGGTCAAGGTAGCTGGGGCCAACGTCCTGACTTTC.